Listed here are 7 T cell receptor beta chains from one sample, sequenced in a study of shared clonotypes between healthy human individuals (dated by TCRdb to about 2020). CD8 naive samples consisted of CD45RO-negative cells that were positively selected for CCR7, yielding a CD45RA+CCR7+ population without TemRA cells. Library creation used the immunoSEQ multiplex PCR assay. Entries here come from immuneACCESS through TCRdb and include only in-frame sequences with V and J called. Some clones fail to appear in such tables; in the studies checked, an unresolved V gene covers under half of the shortfall, and the cause of the remainder is unknown. This sample is represented by 1.5 million to 2.5 million clones; around 96% of them were singletons. The ten largest clones represent under 1.5% of the sample. Sequenced: naive CD8+ T cells sorted from blood. The cell subset or site label here, explained by the study, means: CD45RA+CCR7+. The receptors here all came from a man aged 18 to 29 in good health.

The J gene is TRBJ2-3, the V gene TRBV10-2, with D tentatively TRBD1 (5 bases). The CDR3 runs 16 residues. Between the trimmed V and J ends, which lost 0 bases and 2 bases, there was a span of 12 bases. Germline V lookup: CDR1 WSHSY, CDR2 SAAADI. The CDR3 spells CASSESAPGPTDTQYF. CDR3 DNA: TGCGCCAGCAGTGAGTCGGCGCCAGGGCCCACAGATACGCAGTATTTT.

The chain has TRBV6-1 and TRBJ2-3, with D uncertain. The ends were cut back, 3 bases at V and 7 bases at J, with 14 bases in the middle. The germline V gene encodes CDR1 MNHNS and CDR2 SASEGT. CDR3 size: 14 residues. For the CDR3, the DNA is TGTGCCAGCAGTGAGGACCCCCCTATGAATACGCAGTATTTT. This codes for CASSEDPPMNTQYF.

CDR3 sequence (DNA): TGTGCCAGCAGCTTTCCACAGGAAAGGGTTAGCACAGATACGCAGTATTTT. Residues: CASSFPQERVSTDTQYF. This chain uses TRBV11-2 with TRBJ2-3; maybe TRBD1 (5 bases). Germline V lookup: CDR1 SGHAT, CDR2 FQNNGV. V shed 3 bases and J shed 0 bases, with 16 bases lying between them. This CDR3 is 17 amino acids long.

In this sample, this clone turned up once. The V gene is TRBV28, the J gene TRBJ2-7; 7 bases agree with TRBD1. The germline V gene encodes CDR1 MDHEN and CDR2 SYDVKM. V shed 7 bases and J 3 bases; nucleotides not matched to a gene: 12. This CDR3 spans 15 amino acids. The DNA of the CDR3 is TGTGCCAGCAAGACCACAGGGGAAGCAGACTACGAGCAGTACTTC. Protein product: CASKTTGEADYEQYF. The variable domain in full, completed from reference TRBV28 and TRBJ2-7, reads DVKVTQSSRYLVKRTGEKVFLECVQDMDHENMFWYRQDPGLGLRLIYFSYDVKMKEKGDIPEGYSVSREKKERFSLILESASTNQTSMYLCASKTTGEADYEQYFGPGTRLTVT.

The chain links TRBV28 to TRBJ1-2; D uncertain. The CDR3 contains 16 residues. Trimming took off 1 base at V and 4 bases at J, with 16 bases between the two ends. CDR1 MDHEN and CDR2 SYDVKM come from the germline V gene. Here the CDR3 reads CASSLLKPPRAYGYTF. CDR3 DNA sequence: TGTGCCAGCAGTTTATTAAAACCCCCACGGGCCTATGGCTACACCTTC.

Details on this clone: Other nucleotide sequences in the sample specify the same CDR3. The chain carries TRBV7-9 and TRBJ2-7; 9 bases match TRBD1. V lost 1 base and J lost 2; bases outside the gene matches: 3. Germline V gives CDR1 SEHNR, CDR2 FQNEAQ (reference sequence). The CDR3 loop spans 15 amino acids. In DNA, the CDR3 is TGTGCCAGCAGCTTAGGGACAGGGGACCCCTACGAGCAGTACTTC. Translation gives CASSLGTGDPYEQYF.

A note on this clone: The sample has other DNA sequences that encode this CDR3 too. The V and J genes are TRBV30 and TRBJ1-4, with D tentatively TRBD1 (5 bases). This CDR3 spans 12 amino acids. V was shortened by 2 bases and J by 7 bases, with 8 bases between the two germline ends. Looked up from germline, CDR1 is GTSNPN and CDR2 is SVGIG (reference sequence). The CDR3 sequence: CAWSPGGEKLFF. As DNA, the CDR3 is TGTGCCTGGAGTCCGGGGGGTGAAAAACTGTTTTTT.